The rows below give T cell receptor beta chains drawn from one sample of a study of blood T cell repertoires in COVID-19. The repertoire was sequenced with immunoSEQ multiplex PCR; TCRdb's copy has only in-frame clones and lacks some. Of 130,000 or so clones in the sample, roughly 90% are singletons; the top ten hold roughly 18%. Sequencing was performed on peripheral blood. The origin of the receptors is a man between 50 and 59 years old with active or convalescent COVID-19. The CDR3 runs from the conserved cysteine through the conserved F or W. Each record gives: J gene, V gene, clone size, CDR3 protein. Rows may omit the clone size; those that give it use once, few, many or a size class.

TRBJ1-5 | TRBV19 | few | CASSIVSYQPQHF
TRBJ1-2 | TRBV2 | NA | CASSARTVDGYTF
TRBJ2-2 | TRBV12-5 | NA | CASGLGGGEAGELFF
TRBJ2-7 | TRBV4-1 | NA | CASSQVGLAGPEQYF
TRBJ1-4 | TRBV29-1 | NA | CSVTTGGMNEKLFF
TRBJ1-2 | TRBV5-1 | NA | CASSLDRGDGGYTF
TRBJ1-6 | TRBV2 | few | CASSEARYNSPLHF
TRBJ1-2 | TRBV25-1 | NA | CASSERWTDGYTF
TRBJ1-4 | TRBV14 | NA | CASSQVFGAELFF
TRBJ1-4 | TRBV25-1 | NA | CASSEFRTGINEKLFF
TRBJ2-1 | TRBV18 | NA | CASSPRTTRGGQNEQFF
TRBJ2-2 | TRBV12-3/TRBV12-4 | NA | CASSFDRSRELFF
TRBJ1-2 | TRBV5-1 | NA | CASRGGTGGFGYTF
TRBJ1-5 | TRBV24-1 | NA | CATRQGANQPQHF
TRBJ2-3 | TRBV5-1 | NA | CASGTGSTDTQYF
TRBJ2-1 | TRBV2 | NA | CASRALAGVGEQFF
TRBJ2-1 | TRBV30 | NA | CAWSPASGFYNEQFF
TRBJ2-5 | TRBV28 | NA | CASSPRQGRETQYF
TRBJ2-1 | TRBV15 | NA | CATSRVFPGLLINNEQFF
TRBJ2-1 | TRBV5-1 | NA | CASSLEALPRGQFF
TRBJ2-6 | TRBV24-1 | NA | CATSDPDRADMAGANVLTF
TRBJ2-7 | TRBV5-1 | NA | CASSLVQGVPNEQYF
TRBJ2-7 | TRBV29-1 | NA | CSVVAQGARYEQYF
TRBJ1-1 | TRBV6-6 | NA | CASSWRDRGGTEAFF
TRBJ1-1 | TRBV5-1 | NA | CASSLGQYVNTEAFF
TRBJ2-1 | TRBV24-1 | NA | CATSDPRVREQFF
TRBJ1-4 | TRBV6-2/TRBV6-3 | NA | CASSYSGGREKLFF
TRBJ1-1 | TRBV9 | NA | CASSAWTGGEAFF
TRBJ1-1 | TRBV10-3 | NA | CAISAALWGAGVNTEAFF
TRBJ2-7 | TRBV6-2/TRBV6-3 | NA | CASSQEDNFRYEQYF
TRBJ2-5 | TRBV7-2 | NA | CASSSGAGEYQETQYF
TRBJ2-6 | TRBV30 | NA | CACRTGTGANVLTF
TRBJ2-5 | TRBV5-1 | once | CASSAAGLAQETQYF
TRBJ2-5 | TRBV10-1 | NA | CASPQGAPVRAKETQYF
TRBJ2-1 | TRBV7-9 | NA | CASSSGLAGVNEQFF
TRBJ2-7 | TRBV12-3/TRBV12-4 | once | CASRRTTYEQYF
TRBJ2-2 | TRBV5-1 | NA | CASTGAGGAGELFF
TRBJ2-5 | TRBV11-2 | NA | CASSLDRGRETQYF
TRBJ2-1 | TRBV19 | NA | CASSIRRERDEQFF